The next 25 T cell receptor beta chains were all read from a single sample in a study of blood T cells in healthy people across ages. Combining a sample-barcoded 5' primer with a J-beta primer mix, a second PCR ran for roughly 7 to 11 cycles. Using its own MiXCR run on the 5' RACE reads, TCRdb lists one record per CDR3 protein. Of approximately 690,000 distinct CDR3 sequences listed, approximately 40% were seen once; the top ten hold about 32%. The material sequenced was blood. Receptors were obtained from a man aged 80 or over in good health.

This clonotype was found a few times. The V and J genes are TRBV2 and TRBJ2-7; D remains ambiguous. V lost 5 bases, J lost 0 bases, and 11 bases lay in between. The CDR3 runs to 14 residues. Germline lookup yields CDR1 SNHLY and CDR2 FYNNEI. The CDR3 DNA sequence: TGTGCCAGCAGTTGGAACCTGGACTCCTACGAGCAGTACTTC. It specifies CASSWNLDSYEQYF.

The chain uses TRBV5-1 and TRBJ1-1; D is undetermined. The V gene's germline CDR1 is SGHRS and CDR2 YFSETQ. The CDR3 sequence is 15 residues long. The V end lost 0 bases, the J end lost 0 bases, and 9 bases lay between the germline ends. CDR3 in DNA: TGCGCCAGCAGCTTGGCCGCCGACTTGAACACTGAAGCTTTCTTT. It codes for CASSLAADLNTEAFF.

This clonotype was seen repeatedly, ten times or more. A much larger clone sits a single nucleotide away, making a read error possible. The rearrangement uses TRBV20-1 and TRBJ2-5; D unresolved. The CDR3 extends over 8 amino acids. Germline CDR1 reads DFQATT; CDR2 reads SNEGSKA (reference sequence). The V end lost 7 bases, the J end lost 11 bases, and 8 bases lay between the germline ends. The CDR3 sequence: CSVAEQYF. The CDR3 bases are TGCAGTGTCGCTGAGCAGTACTTC.

The chain employs TRBV11-2 and TRBJ2-4; TRBD2 matches 10 bases. After removal of 1 base from V and 0 bases from J, the junction contained 6 bases not matched to a gene. From germline, CDR1 is SGHAT and CDR2 FQNNGV. The CDR3 runs 18 residues. As DNA, the CDR3 is TGTGCCAGCAGCTTAGGTGTTAGCGGGGGGCTAGCCAAAAACATTCAGTACTTC. Protein sequence: CASSLGVSGGLAKNIQYF.

The chain has TRBV6-5 and TRBJ2-7; D gene unclear. CDR1 and CDR2 from the germline V gene are MNHEY and SVGAGI. V gave up 6 bases and J gave up 2 bases, with 8 bases separating them. The CDR3 is 12 amino acids. The CDR3 sequence: CASRTATYEQYF. DNA of the CDR3: TGTGCCAGCAGGACGGCTACCTACGAGCAGTACTTC.

On this clonotype itself: A much larger clone lies a single base off, so this may be a read error. The rearrangement uses TRBV5-1 and TRBJ1-2; possibly TRBD1 for D (5 bases). The CDR3 length is 15 residues. V was cut by 0 bases and J by 4 bases, with 13 bases left in between. Per the germline V gene, CDR1 is SGHRS and CDR2 is YFSETQ. CDR3 protein: CASSLGDGVSYGYTF. DNA of the CDR3: TGCGCCAGCAGCTTGGGGGACGGAGTATCCTATGGCTACACCTTC. Based on the CDR3 plus reference TRBV5-1 and TRBJ1-2, the full variable domain is KAGVTQTPRYLIKTRGQQVTLSCSPISGHRSVSWYQQTPGQGLQFLFEYFSETQRNKGNFPGRFSGRQFSNSRSEMNVSTLELGDSALYLCASSLGDGVSYGYTFGSGTRLTVV.

This chain links TRBV7-3 with TRBJ2-1; D uncertain. This CDR3 comprises 14 residues. Per germline, CDR1 SGHTA and CDR2 FQGTGA. V lost 5 bases and J 8 bases, leaving 16 bases between the germline ends. The CDR3 here is CASSVSLAIDEQFF. The CDR3 region has the DNA TGTGCCAGCAGCGTAAGTTTGGCAATCGATGAGCAGTTCTTC.

V and J are TRBV7-2 and TRBJ2-7, with 7 bases lining up with TRBD1. The length of the CDR3 is 15 residues. Trimming cost V 4 bases and J 2 bases; bases outside gene matches: 8. Germline lookup yields CDR1 SGHTA and CDR2 FQGNSA. The CDR3 sequence: CASSSLDRSAYEQYF. CDR3 coding DNA: TGTGCCAGCAGCTCCCTGGACAGGTCCGCCTACGAGCAGTACTTC.

This clonotype has more than one count but fewer than ten. The chain joins TRBV7-2 to TRBJ1-2, with unresolved D. This CDR3 region has 12 residues. CDR1 and CDR2 from the germline V gene are SGHTA and FQGNSA. Trimming removed 5 bases at V and 2 bases at J, with 6 bases between. This chain's CDR3 is CASSPQNYGYTF. The CDR3 DNA follows: TGTGCCAGCAGCCCGCAGAACTATGGCTACACCTTC.

The chain carries TRBV28 and TRBJ2-7, with 7 bases that match TRBD2. J lost 4 bases, V lost 5 bases, and 11 bases had no gene match. Per the germline V gene, CDR1 is MDHEN and CDR2 is SYDVKM. The CDR3 has 15 residues. The CDR3 sequence is CASSQAGFSTYEQYF. The DNA of the CDR3 is TGTGCCAGCAGTCAAGCGGGATTTAGTACGTACGAGCAGTACTTC. The variable domain in full, completed from reference TRBV28 and TRBJ2-7, reads DVKVTQSSRYLVKRTGEKVFLECVQDMDHENMFWYRQDPGLGLRLIYFSYDVKMKEKGDIPEGYSVSREKKERFSLILESASTNQTSMYLCASSQAGFSTYEQYFGPGTRLTVT.

This chain uses TRBV20-1 with TRBJ1-5; no reliable D call. CDR1 is DFQATT, CDR2 SNEGSKA, per germline (reference sequence). V was trimmed by 0 bases and J by 2 bases, leaving 11 bases between them. The CDR3 is 15 residues long. The DNA for the CDR3 is TGCAGTGCTAGAGATCCCCGGAGGGGCAATCAGCCCCAGCATTTT. Translation: CSARDPRRGNQPQHF.

This clonotype was recorded a few times. In DNA, the CDR3 is TGTGCCAGCAGCTACAGGGTTGACTATGGCTACACCTTC. This codes for CASSYRVDYGYTF. The chain is built from TRBV12-3 or TRBV12-4 and TRBJ1-2; the D gene is possibly TRBD1 (6 bases). This CDR3 spans 13 amino acids. Trimming took 6 bases from V and 3 from J, leaving 11 bases between them.

Ten or more counts support this clonotype. The chain is built from TRBV29-1 and TRBJ2-1, with D hard to call. This CDR3 spans 10 amino acids. V was trimmed by 4 bases and J by 5 bases, leaving 3 bases between them. Germline loops: CDR1 SQVTM, CDR2 ANQGSEA. CDR3 bases: TGCAGCGTTGGGAACAATGAGCAGTTCTTC. As protein: CSVGNNEQFF.

This clonotype was picked up a small number of times. The chain carries TRBV20-1 and TRBJ1-2; 7 nucleotides match TRBD1. V trimming: 6 bases; J trimming: 5 bases; junction bases outside the gene matches: 9. This CDR3 region has 13 residues. Germline CDR1 DFQATT, CDR2 SNEGSKA (reference sequence). The CDR3 coding sequence is TGCAGTGCCCGGACAGGTTCTGGTTATGGCTACACCTTC. It yields the protein CSARTGSGYGYTF.

V is TRBV12-3 or TRBV12-4 and J is TRBJ1-4; no firm D call. The CDR3 length is 14 residues. Trimming stripped 2 bases from V and 4 bases from J, with 8 bases between. The CDR3 sequence is CASSLSQFNEKLFF. Written as DNA, the CDR3 is TGTGCCAGCAGTTTATCGCAGTTTAATGAAAAACTGTTTTTT.

There are a few counts of this clonotype. The chain joins TRBV27 to TRBJ1-4; TRBD1 agrees at 7 bases. Per the germline V gene, CDR1 is MNHEY and CDR2 is SMNVEV (reference sequence). V lost 8 bases and J lost 7; bases outside the gene matches: 4. CDR3 length: 12 amino acids. Here the CDR3 DNA reads TGTGCCAGCGGACAGGTGTCTGAAAAACTGTTTTTT. Residues: CASGQVSEKLFF.

This clonotype was seen a handful of times. This chain uses TRBV12-3 or TRBV12-4 with TRBJ2-7; 11 bases are a match to TRBD1. The CDR3 extends over 17 amino acids. The junction had 13 bases not matched to a gene; V was cut back by 6 bases and J by 3 bases. The CDR3 coding sequence is TGTGCCAGCAGCCACACGGCCGGGACAGGGGGGCACTACGAGCAGTACTTC. This gives the protein CASSHTAGTGGHYEQYF.

This clonotype occurred many times. DNA for the CDR3: TGTGCCAGCAGCCAGACAGGGTCGAGAGGCTACACCTTC. This encodes CASSQTGSRGYTF. V and J are TRBV7-2 and TRBJ1-2; 7 nucleotides align to TRBD1. V shed 5 bases and J 8 bases; nucleotides not matched to a gene: 8. The CDR3 loop spans 13 amino acids. From germline, CDR1 is SGHTA and CDR2 FQGNSA. The whole variable domain, filled in from reference TRBV7-2 and TRBJ1-2, reads GAGVSQSPSNKVTEKGKDVELRCDPISGHTALYWYRQSLGQGLEFLIYFQGNSAPDKSGLPSDRFSAERTGGSVSTLTIQRTQQEDSAVYLCASSQTGSRGYTFGSGTRLTVV.

V usage is TRBV6-5 and J usage is TRBJ2-5, with 11 bases aligning to TRBD2. The J segment lost 4 bases and the V segment lost 5 bases, leaving 9 bases of the junction unmatched. Germline assignment: CDR1 MNHEY and CDR2 SVGAGI. The length of the CDR3 is 16 residues. CDR3 sequence: CASSRAGTSGGETQYF. CDR3 nucleotides: TGTGCCAGCAGTCGTGCCGGGACTAGCGGCGGAGAGACCCAGTACTTC.

The chain recombines TRBV10-2 with TRBJ2-5; no definite D call. The germline V gene has CDR1 WSHSY and CDR2 SAAADI. The V and J ends lost 2 bases and 1 base respectively, with 8 bases between them. The CDR3 loop spans 14 amino acids. CDR3 DNA: TGCGCCAGCAGTGAGGGAAGGTTCCAAGAGACCCAGTACTTC. Translation gives CASSEGRFQETQYF.

Concerning this clonotype itself: A read error is possible here, since a much larger clone lies one base away. This sequence joins TRBV7-2 and TRBJ2-7; TRBD2 is a possible D gene (6 bases). Trimming removed 7 bases at V and 6 bases at J, with 19 bases between. This CDR3 region has 14 residues. Per germline, CDR1 SGHTA and CDR2 FQGNSA. CDR3 in DNA: TGTGCCAGCATGGACGGGAGTCACCGGACCGAGCAGTACTTC. It translates to CASMDGSHRTEQYF.

A few counts support this clonotype. The gene calls are TRBV6-2 or TRBV6-3 and TRBJ2-7; D assignment may be TRBD1 or TRBD2 (5 bases each). The CDR3 spans 15 residues. V lost 7 bases and J lost 2, with 18 bases in between. Per germline, CDR1 MNHEY and CDR2 SVGEGT. The CDR3 is CASNSRGSPAYEQYF. DNA of the CDR3: TGTGCCAGCAACTCCCGGGGCTCCCCAGCCTACGAGCAGTACTTC.

The rearrangement joins TRBV6-5 to TRBJ2-1; 9 bases map to TRBD1. After removal of 5 bases from V and 4 bases from J, the junction contained 6 bases not matched to a gene. The germline V gene encodes CDR1 MNHEY and CDR2 SVGAGI. CDR3 size: 15 residues. In DNA, the CDR3 is TGTGCCAGCAGTGACAGGGGGGGGGGTTACAATGAGCAGTTCTTC. Encoded protein: CASSDRGGGYNEQFF.

The rearrangement uses TRBV12-3 or TRBV12-4 and TRBJ2-7; D not certain. The V end lost 7 bases, the J end lost 3 bases, and 19 bases lay between the germline ends. The CDR3 is made up of 15 amino acids. As DNA, the CDR3 is TGTGCCAGCACCCCCTTTGGAGCAGCAGACTACGAGCAGTACTTC. Translation: CASTPFGAADYEQYF.

The rearrangement links TRBV5-1 to TRBJ2-7; D unresolved. Germline V gene data show CDR1 as SGHRS and CDR2 as YFSETQ. The length of the CDR3 is 15 residues. With 0 bases removed from V and 2 bases from J, the gap between germline ends came to 12 bases. The CDR3: CASSLAAGPPYEQYF. CDR3 sequence (DNA): TGCGCCAGCAGCTTGGCGGCAGGACCCCCCTACGAGCAGTACTTC.